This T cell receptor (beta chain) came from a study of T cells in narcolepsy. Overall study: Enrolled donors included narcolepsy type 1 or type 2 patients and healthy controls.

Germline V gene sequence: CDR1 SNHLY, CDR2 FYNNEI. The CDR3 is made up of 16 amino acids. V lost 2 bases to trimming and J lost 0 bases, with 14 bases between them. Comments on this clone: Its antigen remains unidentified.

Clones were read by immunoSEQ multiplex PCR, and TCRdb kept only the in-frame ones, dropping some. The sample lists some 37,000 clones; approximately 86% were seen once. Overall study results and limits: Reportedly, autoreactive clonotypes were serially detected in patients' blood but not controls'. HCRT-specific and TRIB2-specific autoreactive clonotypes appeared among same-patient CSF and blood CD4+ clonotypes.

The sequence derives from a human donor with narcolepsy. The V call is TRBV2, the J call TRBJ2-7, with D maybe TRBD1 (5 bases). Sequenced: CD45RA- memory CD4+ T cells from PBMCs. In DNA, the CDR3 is TGTGCCAGCAGTGAACGAGAGGCAGGGCACTCCTACGAGCAGTACTTC. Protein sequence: CASSEREAGHSYEQYF.